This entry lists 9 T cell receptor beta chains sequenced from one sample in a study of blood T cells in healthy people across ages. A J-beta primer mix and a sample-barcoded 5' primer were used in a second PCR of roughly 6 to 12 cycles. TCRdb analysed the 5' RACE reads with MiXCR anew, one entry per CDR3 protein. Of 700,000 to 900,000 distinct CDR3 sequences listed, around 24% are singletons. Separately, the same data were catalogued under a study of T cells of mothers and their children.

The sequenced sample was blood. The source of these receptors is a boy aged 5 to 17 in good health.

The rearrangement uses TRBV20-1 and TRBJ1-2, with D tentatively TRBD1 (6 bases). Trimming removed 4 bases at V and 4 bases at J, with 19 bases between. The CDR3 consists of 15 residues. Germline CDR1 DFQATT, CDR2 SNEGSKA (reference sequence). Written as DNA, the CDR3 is TGCAGTGCTATTTACTCAGGGGTGGCGGGCTATGGCTACACCTTC. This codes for CSAIYSGVAGYGYTF.

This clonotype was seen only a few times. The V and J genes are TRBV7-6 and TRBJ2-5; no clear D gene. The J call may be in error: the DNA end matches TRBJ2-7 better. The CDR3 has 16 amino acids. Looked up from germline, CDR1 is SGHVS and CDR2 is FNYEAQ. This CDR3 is CASSFTADGKIYEQYF. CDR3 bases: TGTGCCAGCAGCTTCACCGCGGACGGCAAAATCTACGAGCAGTACTTC.

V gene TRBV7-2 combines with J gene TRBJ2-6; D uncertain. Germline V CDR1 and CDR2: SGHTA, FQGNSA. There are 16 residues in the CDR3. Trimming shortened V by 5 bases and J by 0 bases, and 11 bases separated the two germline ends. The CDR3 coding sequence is TGTGCCAGCAGCGGAAACCGGAACTCTGGGGCCAACGTCCTGACTTTC. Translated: CASSGNRNSGANVLTF.

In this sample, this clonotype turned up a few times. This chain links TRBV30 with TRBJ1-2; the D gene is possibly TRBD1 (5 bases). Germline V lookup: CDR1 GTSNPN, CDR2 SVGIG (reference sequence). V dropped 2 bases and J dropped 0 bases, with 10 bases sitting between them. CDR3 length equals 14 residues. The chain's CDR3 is CAWSQRQSNYGYTF. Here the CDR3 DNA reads TGTGCCTGGAGTCAAAGACAGTCTAACTATGGCTACACCTTC.

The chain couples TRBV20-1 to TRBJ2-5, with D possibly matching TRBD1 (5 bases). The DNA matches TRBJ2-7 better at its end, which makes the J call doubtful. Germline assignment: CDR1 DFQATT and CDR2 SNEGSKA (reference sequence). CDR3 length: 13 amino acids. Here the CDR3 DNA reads TGCAGTGCTAGGGACACAGCCTCCTACGAGCAGTACTTC. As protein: CSARDTASYEQYF.

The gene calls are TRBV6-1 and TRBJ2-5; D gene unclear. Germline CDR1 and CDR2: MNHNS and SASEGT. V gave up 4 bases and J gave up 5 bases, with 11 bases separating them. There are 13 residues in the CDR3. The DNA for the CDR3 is TGTGCCAGCAGTGTAGAATTACGGGAGACCCAGTACTTC. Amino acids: CASSVELRETQYF.

The CDR3: CSVQELAKNIQYF. CDR3 coding DNA: TGCAGCGTCCAGGAACTAGCCAAAAACATTCAGTACTTC. The chain has TRBV29-1 and TRBJ2-4; D remains ambiguous. The CDR3 has 13 amino acids. The ends were cut back, 6 bases at V and 0 bases at J, with 9 bases in the middle. CDR1 SQVTM and CDR2 ANQGSEA come from the germline V gene. Supplemented by reference TRBV29-1 and TRBJ2-4, the full variable domain reads SAVISQKPSRDICQRGTSLTIQCQVDSQVTMMFWYRQQPGQSLTLIATANQGSEATYESGFVIDKFPISRPNLTFSTLTVSNMSPEDSSIYLCSVQELAKNIQYFGAGTRLSVL.

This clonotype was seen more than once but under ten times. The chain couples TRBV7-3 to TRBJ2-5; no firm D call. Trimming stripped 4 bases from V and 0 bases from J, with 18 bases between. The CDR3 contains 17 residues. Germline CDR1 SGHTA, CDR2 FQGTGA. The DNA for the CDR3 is TGTGCCAGCAGCTCTACACCCCCTGGACGGGACCAAGAGACCCAGTACTTC. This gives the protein CASSSTPPGRDQETQYF.

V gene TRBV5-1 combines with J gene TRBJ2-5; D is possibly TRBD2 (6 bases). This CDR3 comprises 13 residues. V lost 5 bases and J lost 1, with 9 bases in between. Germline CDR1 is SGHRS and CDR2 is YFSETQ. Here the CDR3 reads CASRLGGQETQYF. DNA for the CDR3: TGCGCCAGCAGACTCGGGGGCCAAGAGACCCAGTACTTC.